Given below is one T cell receptor beta chain in context. Its antigen is unknown. The source of the sample is a study of cytomegalovirus exposure and HLA in healthy donors. This CDR3 contains 17 residues. Germline trimming cut 0 bases from V and 4 bases from J; bases unmatched to any gene: 11. Germline V lookup: CDR1 LNHNV, CDR2 YYDKDF (reference sequence). The PCR ran on 60 Vbeta and 13 Jbeta primers. Sequenced by immunoSEQ multiplex PCR; TCRdb stores in-frame clones only, minus some. The repertoire consists of around 130,000 clones, with around three fifths occurring once and the leading ten covering roughly 8.6%. Study results and limitations: The sole available immune exposure information was CMV serostatus. It was reportedly the case that the classifier diagnosed cytomegalovirus status with high specificity and sensitivity.

This clonotype was sampled from a woman aged 40-49 years in good health and CMV-seropositive. This chain uses TRBV15 with TRBJ2-5, with 7 positions matching TRBD1. Source material: PBMCs. The CDR3 DNA follows: TGTGCCACCAGCAGAGACCCCCCCGCTAGGGACAGAGAGACCCAGTACTTC. This codes for CATSRDPPARDRETQYF.